The source of this T cell receptor (beta chain) is a study of T cells in Graves' hyperthyroidism and ophthalmopathy. Study-level information: Peripheral blood sampling occurred at initial diagnosis, before any treatment.

With respect to this clonotype: One end of the junction varies from germline; a read error may be responsible.

CDR1 and CDR2 from the germline V gene are SQVTM and ANQGSEA. The CDR3 contains 16 residues. Amplified TCR beta CDR3 regions came from RNA transcripts. First-round RT-PCR of the TCR CDR3 relied on the HTBI primer set. TCRdb ran MiXCR on the multiplex PCR reads and lists one entry per CDR3 protein. The data hold about 690,000 distinct CDR3 sequences, with 15% to 20% observed a single time. The chain has TRBV29-1 and TRBJ1-2; 8 bases match TRBD1. This receptor was obtained from a man aged 50 or older with Graves' hyperthyroidism. Specimen: blood. CDR3 sequence (DNA): TGCTGCGTTGCCCCGACAGGGGTTTTAGCTAACTATGGCTACACCTTC. This codes for CCVAPTGVLANYGYTF.